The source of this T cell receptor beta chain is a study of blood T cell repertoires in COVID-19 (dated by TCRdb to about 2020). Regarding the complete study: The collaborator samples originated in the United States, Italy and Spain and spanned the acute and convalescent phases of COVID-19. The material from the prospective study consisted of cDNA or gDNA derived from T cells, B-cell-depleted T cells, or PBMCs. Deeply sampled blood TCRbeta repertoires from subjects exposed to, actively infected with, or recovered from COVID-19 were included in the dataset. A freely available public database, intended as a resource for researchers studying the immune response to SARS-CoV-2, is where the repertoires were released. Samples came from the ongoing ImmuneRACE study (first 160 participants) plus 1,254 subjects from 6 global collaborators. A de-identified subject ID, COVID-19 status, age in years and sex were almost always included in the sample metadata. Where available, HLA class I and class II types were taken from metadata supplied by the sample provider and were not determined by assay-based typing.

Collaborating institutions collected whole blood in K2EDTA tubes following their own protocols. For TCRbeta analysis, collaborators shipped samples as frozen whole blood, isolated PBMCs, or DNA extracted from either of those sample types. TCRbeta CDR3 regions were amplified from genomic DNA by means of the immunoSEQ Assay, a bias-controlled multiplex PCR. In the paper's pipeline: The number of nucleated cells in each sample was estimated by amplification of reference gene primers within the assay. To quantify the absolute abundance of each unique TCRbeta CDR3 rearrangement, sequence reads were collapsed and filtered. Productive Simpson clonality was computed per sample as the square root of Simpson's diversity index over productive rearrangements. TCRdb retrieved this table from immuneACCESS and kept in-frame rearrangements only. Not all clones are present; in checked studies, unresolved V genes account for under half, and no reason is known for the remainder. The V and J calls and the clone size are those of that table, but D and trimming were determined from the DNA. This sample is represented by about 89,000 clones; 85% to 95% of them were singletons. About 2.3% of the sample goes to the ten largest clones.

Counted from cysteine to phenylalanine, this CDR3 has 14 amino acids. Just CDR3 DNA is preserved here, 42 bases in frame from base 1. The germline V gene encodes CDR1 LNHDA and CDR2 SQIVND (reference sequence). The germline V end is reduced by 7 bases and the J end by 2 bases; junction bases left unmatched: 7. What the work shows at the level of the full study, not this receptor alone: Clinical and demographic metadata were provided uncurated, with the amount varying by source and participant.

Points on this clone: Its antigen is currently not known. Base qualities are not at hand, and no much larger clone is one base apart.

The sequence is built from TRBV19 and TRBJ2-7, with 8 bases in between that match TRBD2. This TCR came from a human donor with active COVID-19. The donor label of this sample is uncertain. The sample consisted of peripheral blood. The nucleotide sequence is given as TGTGCCAGTAATGACGGGGGGGAACCCTACGAGCAGTACTTC. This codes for CASNDGGEPYEQYF.